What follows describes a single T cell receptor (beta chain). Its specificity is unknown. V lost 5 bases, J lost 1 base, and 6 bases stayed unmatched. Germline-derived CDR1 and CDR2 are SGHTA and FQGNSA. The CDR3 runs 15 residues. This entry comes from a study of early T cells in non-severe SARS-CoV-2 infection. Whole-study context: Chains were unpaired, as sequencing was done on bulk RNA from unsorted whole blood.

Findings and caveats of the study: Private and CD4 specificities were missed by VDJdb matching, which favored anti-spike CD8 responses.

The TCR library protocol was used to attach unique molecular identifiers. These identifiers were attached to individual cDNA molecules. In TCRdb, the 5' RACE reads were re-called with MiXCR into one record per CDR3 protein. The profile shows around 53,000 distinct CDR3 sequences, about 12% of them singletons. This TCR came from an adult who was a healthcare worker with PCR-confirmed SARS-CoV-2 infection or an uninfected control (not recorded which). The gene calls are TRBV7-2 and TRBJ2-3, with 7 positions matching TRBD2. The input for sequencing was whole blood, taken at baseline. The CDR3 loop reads CASSPRAGGTDTQYF. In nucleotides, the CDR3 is TGTGCCAGCAGCCCTAGGGCGGGAGGCACAGATACGCAGTATTTT.